The rows below give T cell receptor beta chains drawn from one sample of a study of blood T cells in healthy people across ages. Each CDR3 protein gets one entry after TCRdb re-called the 5' RACE reads with MiXCR. In the table there are approximately 800,000 distinct CDR3 sequences, 20% to 30% of which are singletons. These records were also assigned to another study, of T cells of mothers and their children.

The material sequenced was blood. Receptors were obtained from a boy between 10 and 17 years old in good health. CDR3s include the opening cysteine and the closing phenylalanine or tryptophan. D genes are given only for firm matches. Only part of the rows carry a size: once, few, many, or a class if the clone is expanded.

V,size,D,J,CDR3,DNA
TRBV15,.,.,TRBJ2-1,CATSRDRTGLNEQFF,TGTGCCACCAGCAGAGATCGTACGGGACTCAATGAGCAGTTCTTC
TRBV7-8,.,TRBD1,TRBJ1-1,CASSFDRDTEAFF,TGTGCCAGCAGCTTCGACAGGGATACTGAAGCTTTCTTT
TRBV20-1,few,.,TRBJ2-1,CALRLGRRFYDNEQFF,TGCGCCTTGCGCCTAGGGAGGCGCTTCTATGACAATGAGCAGTTCTTC
TRBV28,.,TRBD2,TRBJ2-1,CASRRTSGYNEQFF,TGTGCCAGCAGAAGGACTAGCGGTTACAATGAGCAGTTCTTC
TRBV7-9,.,.,TRBJ1-2,CASRGTGEFYGYTF,TGTGCCAGCAGAGGGACGGGAGAATTTTATGGCTACACCTTC
TRBV25-1,few,.,TRBJ2-2,CASSAGYLELNTGELFF,TGTGCCAGCAGTGCCGGCTACTTGGAGCTTAACACCGGGGAGCTGTTTTTT
TRBV7-6,few,.,TRBJ2-5,CASSLSVEQVGGETQYF,TGTGCCAGCAGCTTGTCCGTGGAGCAGGTCGGTGGGGAGACCCAGTACTTC
TRBV24-1,few,.,TRBJ2-1,CATSASTSGANEQFF,TGTGCCACCAGTGCCTCAACCTCGGGGGCAAATGAGCAGTTCTTC
TRBV13,.,.,TRBJ2-5,CASSPNQGQETQYF,TGTGCCAGCAGCCCCAACCAGGGCCAAGAGACCCAGTACTTC
TRBV5-1,few,TRBD1,TRBJ2-7,CASSYYSTGAYEQYF,TGCGCCAGCAGCTACTACTCGACAGGGGCCTACGAGCAGTACTTC
TRBV29-1,few,TRBD1,TRBJ2-7,CSVEDIGQGYEQYF,TGCAGCGTTGAAGATATAGGACAGGGATACGAGCAGTACTTC
TRBV11-2,.,.,TRBJ1-2,CASSLAMAGDGYGYTF,TGTGCCAGCAGCTTAGCGATGGCAGGGGATGGGTATGGCTACACCTTC
TRBV4-3,.,.,TRBJ1-6,CASSQEGRVPGSPLHF,TGCGCCAGCAGCCAAGAGGGGAGGGTGCCAGGTTCACCCCTCCACTTT
TRBV7-2,few,.,TRBJ1-2,CASSLVQGPPGYTF,TGTGCCAGCAGCTTAGTCCAGGGTCCCCCTGGCTACACCTTC
TRBV20-1,.,TRBD1,TRBJ2-7,CSAGQGGIYEQYF,TGCAGTGCCGGACAGGGAGGAATCTACGAGCAGTACTTC
TRBV12-3/TRBV12-4,few,.,TRBJ2-6,CASSSRTAFPFGANVLTF,TGTGCCAGCAGCAGTAGGACAGCTTTTCCCTTTGGGGCCAACGTCCTGACTTTC
TRBV6-2/TRBV6-3,.,TRBD1,TRBJ2-5,CASSRQGGSLETQYF,TGTGCCAGCAGCCGACAGGGGGGATCGCTGGAGACCCAGTACTTC
TRBV5-8,.,.,TRBJ2-1,CASSLAPPGTYYNEQFF,TGTGCCAGCAGCTTGGCCCCCCCGGGAACATATTACAATGAGCAGTTCTTC
TRBV6-5,.,.,TRBJ1-4,CASSRDRLYEKLFF,TGTGCCAGCAGCCGTGACAGGTTATATGAAAAACTGTTTTTT
TRBV7-9,few,.,TRBJ2-5,CASSLDGPTQYF,TGTGCCAGCAGCTTAGATGGCCCAACGCAGTACTTC
TRBV28,few,.,TRBJ2-3,CASSLKKGLLDTQYF,TGTGCCAGCAGTCTAAAAAAGGGGCTCTTGGATACGCAGTATTTT
TRBV11-3,.,TRBD2,TRBJ2-7,CASSGPGTRAFDEQYF,TGTGCCAGCAGCGGCCCCGGGACTAGGGCCTTTGACGAGCAGTACTTC
TRBV5-1,.,.,TRBJ2-3,CASGASASADTQYF,TGCGCCAGCGGAGCTAGCGCTTCCGCAGATACGCAGTATTTT
TRBV5-1,.,.,TRBJ1-2,CASSPHSPRDAYGYTF,TGCGCCAGCAGCCCCCATTCTCCGCGGGATGCTTATGGCTACACCTTC
TRBV20-1,.,TRBD1,TRBJ1-4,CSARETGLHEKLFF,TGCAGTGCTAGGGAGACAGGGTTGCATGAAAAACTGTTTTTT
TRBV7-2,.,.,TRBJ2-5,CASRSTGGGETQYF,TGTGCCAGCCGCTCTACGGGGGGCGGAGAGACCCAGTACTTC
TRBV7-2,.,.,TRBJ2-5,CASSSGRGQETQYF,TGTGCCAGCAGCTCAGGGAGGGGGCAAGAGACCCAGTACTTC
TRBV7-9,.,.,TRBJ2-7,CASRPGTTEQYF,TGTGCCAGCAGACCAGGGACAACCGAGCAGTACTTC
TRBV24-1,many,TRBD2,TRBJ2-1,CATSDQLAGSYNEQFF,TGTGCCACCAGTGATCAGTTAGCGGGCTCCTACAATGAGCAGTTCTTC
TRBV5-1,.,.,TRBJ1-2,CASSLGGWADGYTF,TGCGCCAGCAGCTTGGGAGGTTGGGCGGATGGCTACACCTTC
TRBV6-2/TRBV6-3,.,.,TRBJ2-1,CASKDLSAFNEQFF,TGTGCCAGCAAGGATCTATCAGCCTTCAATGAGCAGTTCTTC